This T cell receptor beta chain stems from a study of T cell repertoires in cytomegalovirus infection. Study at large: Well-studied HLA-B-restricted epitopes and recently identified HLA-C-restricted epitopes of CMV were both used in the study. Public signatures in TCR beta pointed to CMV infection and matching HLA type. Findings and caveats of the study: In two of eight donors, the top clonotype was HLA-C-restricted CMV-specific. The study identified carriers of CMV plus the relevant HLA from cumulative public TCR beta family frequency.

V was clipped by 5 bases and J by 7 bases, with 14 bases between them. The CDR3 runs to 13 residues. CDR1 MNHEY and CDR2 SVGEGT come from the germline V gene. TCRdb independently ran MiXCR on the reads; one entry per CDR3 protein. The data hold hundreds of thousands of distinct CDR3 sequences, with about 42% observed a single time. Note on this clonotype: The antigen remains unidentified.

This chain joins TRBV6-2 or TRBV6-3 and TRBJ1-1; D uncertain. The TCR was taken from a human donor in good health (CMV status not recorded). Some clones in this sample may be carry-over from other donors' samples. The input for sequencing was cultured PBMCs, taken from culture after CMV antigen stimulation. The CDR3 coding sequence is TGTGCCAGCAGTCGCCTTACCTGGCATGAAGCTTTCTTT. It yields the protein CASSRLTWHEAFF.